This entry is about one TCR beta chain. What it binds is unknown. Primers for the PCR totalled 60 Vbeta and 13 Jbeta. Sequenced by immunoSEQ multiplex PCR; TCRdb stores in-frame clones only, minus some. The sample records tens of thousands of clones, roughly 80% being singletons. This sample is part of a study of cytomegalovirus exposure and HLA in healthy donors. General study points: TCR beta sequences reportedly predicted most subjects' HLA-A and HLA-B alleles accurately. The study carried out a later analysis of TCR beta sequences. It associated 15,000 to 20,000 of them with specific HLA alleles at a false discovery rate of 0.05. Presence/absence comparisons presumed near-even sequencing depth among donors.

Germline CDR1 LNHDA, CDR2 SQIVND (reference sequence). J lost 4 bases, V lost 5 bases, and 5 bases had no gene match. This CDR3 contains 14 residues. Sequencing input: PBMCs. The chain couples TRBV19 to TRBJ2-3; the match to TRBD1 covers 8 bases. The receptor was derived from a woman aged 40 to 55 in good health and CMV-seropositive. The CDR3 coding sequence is TGTGCCAGTAGTGATCAGGGGGCGGCAGATACGCAGTATTTT. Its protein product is CASSDQGAADTQYF.